The T cell receptor (beta chain) under discussion was sequenced for a study of tumor and adjacent non-tumor tissue in lung cancer (dated by TCRdb to the late 2010s). About the study as a whole: By cancer type, the cohort comprised eleven to twelve adenocarcinoma patients, a couple of squamous cell carcinoma patients and 1 small cell lung cancer patient. In total, sequencing yielded 130,000,000 or so productive TCRbeta reads, which works out to an average of approximately 4 million reads per sample. TCRbeta CDR3 sequencing was performed on roughly 27 paired specimens, with one tumor sample and one normal lung sample collected per patient. Bulk TCRbeta repertoires were compared between lung tumor tissue and matched distant non-tumor lung tissue obtained from approximately 16 lung cancer patients. The roughly 15 enrolled patients, of whom some ten were men and 5 were women, were aged roughly 30 to 76 years and were diagnosed with TNM stage I to III disease. Study-level results and caveats: With only approximately 15 patients in the cohort, the authors noted that larger samples and more detailed clinical data are needed. Tumor tissue showed significantly greater TCR diversity (inverse Simpson) than normal lung tissue (approximately 400 vs 170, P = 0.0075, Mann-Whitney U test). Neither the sequencing platform nor unique molecular identifiers are mentioned in the methods. A significantly larger cumulative share of the repertoire was made up by the top 100 clones in normal lung than in tumor tissue. Because peripheral blood was not sequenced, blood TCRbeta repertoires in the lung cancer patients of the study were not examined. Significantly higher TCR diversity was found in younger patients, and higher tumor TCR diversity was associated with shorter overall and disease-free survival.

Library method: multiplex PCR. TCRdb shows the sequencer as Illumina HiSeq 2500. Following protocols modified from ARM-PCR, the researchers constructed TCRbeta libraries through three rounds of nested PCR with primers (Table S4). Before sequencing, PCR products of 200-500 bp were cut from the gel and purified using the QIAquick gel extraction kit. The authors' pipeline ran thus. Trimmomatic was used to clean the reads, FLASH merged the cleaned reads into complete CDR3 sequences, and MiTCR assigned the sequences to V(D)J germline segments. Clonal diversity was computed as the inverse Simpson's index with VDJtools. In-frame sequences lacking a premature stop codon were counted as productive reads. The raw public reads went through TCRdb reprocessing: fastp at Q25, MiXCR clone calling, in-frame beta chains kept. Merged by CDR3 protein, the rows form single entries marked with the most common genes and DNA. TCRdb assigned the V and J calls; the authors' analysis was not used. The sample profile shows 80,000 or so distinct CDR3 sequences; approximately 80% of them were found once. The leading ten clones occupy around half of the sample.

A note on this clonotype: What this receptor recognizes is not known. One end of the junction varies from germline; a read error may be responsible.

Reading from cysteine to phenylalanine, the CDR3 counts 15 amino acids. The kept DNA is CDR3 alone, 45 bases in frame from the first base. The germline V gene yields KGHDR for CDR1 and SFDVKD for CDR2. RNA was isolated from bulk, unsorted tissue, and RNA quality was assessed with a NanoDrop ND-1000 and an Agilent 2100. The normal lung samples consisted of distant non-tumor tissue collected more than 3 cm from the tumor edge. The donors were newly diagnosed lung cancer patients admitted for thoracic surgery in China from August to November 2014 who had not received prior chemotherapy. Anyone who had undergone radiotherapy or chemotherapy before, or who had another cancer at the same time, was left out of the study. Surgical tissue pieces of roughly 1-2.3 cm3 were preserved in RNAlater solution and stored at -80 °C until use.

Sequenced: distant non-tumor lung tissue. This clonotype was obtained from a man aged 60-69 years with non-small cell lung cancer. Recombination joined TRBV24-1 with TRBJ2-7; 14 bases in the middle match TRBD2. The encoded CDR3 is CATSERTSGRHEHYF. The nucleotide sequence reads TGTGCCACCAGTGAGAGGACTAGCGGGAGGCACGAGCATTACTTC.